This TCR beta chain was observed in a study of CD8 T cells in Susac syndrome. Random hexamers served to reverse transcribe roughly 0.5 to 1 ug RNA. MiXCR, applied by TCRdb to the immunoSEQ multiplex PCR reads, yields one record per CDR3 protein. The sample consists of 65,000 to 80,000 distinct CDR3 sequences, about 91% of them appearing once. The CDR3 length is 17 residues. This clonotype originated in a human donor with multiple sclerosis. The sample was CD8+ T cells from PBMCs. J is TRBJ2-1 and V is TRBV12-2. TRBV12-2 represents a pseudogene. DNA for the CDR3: TGTGCAAGTCGCTTAGCGCCGGGGGGAGGCCCCTACAATGAGCAGTTCTTC. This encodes CASRLAPGGGPYNEQFF.